Listed below are T cell receptor beta chains from one sample, sequenced in a study of shared clonotypes between healthy human individuals. The data were produced by immunoSEQ multiplex PCR, yet TCRdb's version contains in-frame clones alone and is incomplete. The sample shows about 2.3 million clones, under 95% of them seen only once. Specimen: naive CD4+ T cells from PBMCs. The receptors derive from a man between 18 and 29 years old in good health. Some clones in this sample may be carry-over from other donors' samples. Both conserved end residues are part of each CDR3. The D gene is left open where the match is weak. Clone size is stated in some rows and not others, as once, few, many or a class when expanded.

j_gene,v_gene,abundance,d_gene,CDR3nt,CDR3aa
TRBJ2-1,TRBV5-1,.,TRBD2,TGCGCCAGCAGTGACGTGCGGGAGGGACAAAATGAGCAGTTCTTC,CASSDVREGQNEQFF
TRBJ2-3,TRBV11-2,.,TRBD2,TGTGCCAGCAGCCCGCTAGCGGGAGGGTACACAGATACGCAGTATTTT,CASSPLAGGYTDTQYF
TRBJ2-5,TRBV5-1,.,TRBD2,TGCGCCAGCAGCTTGCCAGCGGGGGACCAAGAGACCCAGTACTTC,CASSLPAGDQETQYF
TRBJ2-3,TRBV4-2,.,TRBD2,TGTGCCAGCAGCCAAGTAGGACTAGCGGGAGCGGATACGCAGTATTTT,CASSQVGLAGADTQYF
TRBJ2-3,TRBV7-3,.,.,TGTGCCAGCAGCGCCTGGGGAGATACGCAGTATTTT,CASSAWGDTQYF
TRBJ1-3,TRBV19,.,.,TGTGCCAGTACGTGGGGCTCTGGAAACACCATATATTTT,CASTWGSGNTIYF
TRBJ1-1,TRBV9,.,.,TGTGCCAGCAGCACCGGCGCCAGTAACACTGAAGCTTTCTTT,CASSTGASNTEAFF
TRBJ2-5,TRBV9,.,.,TGTGCCAGCAGCGGAGGCGGCAGGGGAGGGCTGGAGACCCAGTACTTC,CASSGGGRGGLETQYF
TRBJ1-5,TRBV6-4,.,.,TGTGCCAGCAGTGGGGGTTGGGGCCAGCCCCAGCATTTT,CASSGGWGQPQHF
TRBJ1-2,TRBV25-1,.,.,TGTGCCAGCAGTGAAGGTGGACAGACCTTAAGGGGCTACACCTTC,CASSEGGQTLRGYTF
TRBJ2-5,TRBV13,once,.,TGTGCCAGCAGCACAAGAGAGACCCAGTACTTC,CASSTRETQYF
TRBJ2-1,TRBV25-1,.,TRBD2,TGTGCCAGCAGTGAGTCTAGCGGTCCGTCGGGTGAGCAGTTCTTC,CASSESSGPSGEQFF
TRBJ2-5,TRBV7-2,.,TRBD1,TGTGCCAGCAGCAAGACAGGGGGAGGTGAGACCCAGTACTTC,CASSKTGGGETQYF
TRBJ2-1,TRBV30,.,.,TGTGCCTGGAGTCAGCGAGGTAGTGAGCAGTTCTTC,CAWSQRGSEQFF
TRBJ2-1,TRBV7-9,.,.,TGTGCCAGCAGCCCCGGGACTCCCTACAATGAGCAGTTCTTC,CASSPGTPYNEQFF
TRBJ2-7,TRBV6-4,.,.,TGTGCCAGCAGTGTTCAGACTGGTTCCTACGAGCAGTACTTC,CASSVQTGSYEQYF
TRBJ2-7,TRBV7-9,.,TRBD2,TGTGCCAGCAGCTTCGGGAGGAGCTCCTACGAGCAGTACTTC,CASSFGRSSYEQYF
TRBJ1-1,TRBV5-4,.,.,TGTGCCAGCAGCCCAACGGGGGGCGGGGGCACTGAAGCTTTCTTT,CASSPTGGGGTEAFF
TRBJ1-3,TRBV28,.,.,TGTGCCAGCAGGGTCGGGGGCTTCTCTGGAAACACCATATATTTT,CASRVGGFSGNTIYF
TRBJ2-3,TRBV5-1,.,TRBD1,TGCGCCAGCAGCCACGGACAGGGGCGCACAGATACGCAGTATTTT,CASSHGQGRTDTQYF